The present TCR beta chain was sequenced within a study of cytomegalovirus exposure and HLA in healthy donors. Findings and caveats of the study: Most TCR beta V segments were productive about 87% or about 30% of the time in an earlier analysis. While the bulk of TCR sequences proved rare, some public TCRs turned up in many donors.

Germline trimming cut 6 bases from V and 4 bases from J; bases unmatched to any gene: 5. Germline V gene lookup returns CDR1 MRHNA and CDR2 SNTAGT. CDR3 length: 14 amino acids. This clone was counted only a few times. Its antigen remains unidentified. The PCR was carried out with 60 Vbeta primers and 13 Jbeta primers. Produced via immunoSEQ multiplex PCR; TCRdb's table is partial and in-frame only. The sample has 200,000 or so clones, roughly four fifths seen once. The receptor comes from a woman younger than 35 in good health and CMV-seropositive. The specimen sequenced was PBMCs. The V call is TRBV6-4, the J call TRBJ2-3; 9 bases are shared with TRBD2. The CDR3 protein is CASSPAGGSDTQYF. Written as DNA, the CDR3 is TGTGCCAGCAGCCCAGCGGGGGGCTCAGATACGCAGTATTTT.